This T cell receptor (beta chain) was sequenced for a study of blood T cell repertoires in COVID-19. At the level of the study: Donors in the United States, Italy and Spain gave samples during acute or convalescent COVID-19. From T cells, B-cell-depleted T cells, or PBMCs came the material, which was cDNA or gDNA.

This clone was recorded once. Authors' methods: The assay estimated nucleated cells by amplifying reference gene primers. Using immunoSEQ multiplex PCR, the repertoire was profiled, and TCRdb retains in-frame clones only, with some absent. D and trimming were read from the DNA, whereas the V and J calls and clone size are those reported in that table. This table holds roughly 100,000 clones, 85% to 90% found once. Germline V gives CDR1 MNHEY, CDR2 SVGAGI. Trimming stripped 0 bases from V and 1 base from J, with 6 bases between. The CDR3 totals 14 residues. This chain links TRBV6-5 with TRBJ1-1; D uncertain. The source of this sequence is a man between 50 and 59 years old with acute or convalescent COVID-19. The sequencing sample was made of peripheral blood. The CDR3 region is CASSYSHSNTEAFF. CDR3 sequence (DNA): TGTGCCAGCAGTTACTCCCATTCGAACACTGAAGCTTTCTTT.